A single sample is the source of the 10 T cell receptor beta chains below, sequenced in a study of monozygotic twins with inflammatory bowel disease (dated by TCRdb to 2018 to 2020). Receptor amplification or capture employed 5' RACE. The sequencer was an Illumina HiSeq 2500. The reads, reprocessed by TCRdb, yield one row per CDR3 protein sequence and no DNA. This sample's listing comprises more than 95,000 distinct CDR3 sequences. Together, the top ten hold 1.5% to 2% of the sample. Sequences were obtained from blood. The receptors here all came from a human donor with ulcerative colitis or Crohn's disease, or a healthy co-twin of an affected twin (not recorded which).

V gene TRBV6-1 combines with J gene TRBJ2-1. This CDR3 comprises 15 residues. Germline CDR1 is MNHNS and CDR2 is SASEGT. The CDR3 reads CASRIAGSSYNEQFF.

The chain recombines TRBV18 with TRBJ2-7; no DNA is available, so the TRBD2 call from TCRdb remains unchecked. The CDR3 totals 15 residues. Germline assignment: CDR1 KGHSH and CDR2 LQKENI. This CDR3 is CASSLLAGPSYEQYF.

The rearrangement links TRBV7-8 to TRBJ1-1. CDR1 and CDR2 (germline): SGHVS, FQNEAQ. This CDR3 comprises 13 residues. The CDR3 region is CASSFRLNTEAFF.

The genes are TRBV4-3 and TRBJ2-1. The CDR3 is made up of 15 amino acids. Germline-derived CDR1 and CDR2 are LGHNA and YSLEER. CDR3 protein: CASSPRQGPYNEQFF.

The CDR3 region is CSVVPGPTQYF. The rearrangement links TRBV29-1 to TRBJ2-3; with no DNA, the TCRdb D assignment of TRBD1 cannot be verified. The germline gives CDR1 SQVTM, CDR2 ANQGSEA. This CDR3 has 11 amino acids.

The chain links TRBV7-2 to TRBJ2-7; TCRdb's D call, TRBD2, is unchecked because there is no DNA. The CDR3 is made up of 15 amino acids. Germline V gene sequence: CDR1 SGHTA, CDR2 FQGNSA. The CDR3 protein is CASSLALLAGDEQYF.

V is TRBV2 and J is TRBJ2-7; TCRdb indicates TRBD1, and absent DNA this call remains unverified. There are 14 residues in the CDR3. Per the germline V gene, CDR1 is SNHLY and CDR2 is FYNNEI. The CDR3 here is CASRGRSNSYEQYF.

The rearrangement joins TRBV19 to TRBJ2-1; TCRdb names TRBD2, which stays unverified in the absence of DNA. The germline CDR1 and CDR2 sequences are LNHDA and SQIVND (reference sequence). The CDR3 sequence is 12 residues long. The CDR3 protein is CASSIAGNEQFF.

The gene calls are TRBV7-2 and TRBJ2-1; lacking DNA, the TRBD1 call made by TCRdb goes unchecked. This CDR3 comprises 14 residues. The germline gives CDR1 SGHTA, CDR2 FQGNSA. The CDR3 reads CASSPRGTSIEQFF.

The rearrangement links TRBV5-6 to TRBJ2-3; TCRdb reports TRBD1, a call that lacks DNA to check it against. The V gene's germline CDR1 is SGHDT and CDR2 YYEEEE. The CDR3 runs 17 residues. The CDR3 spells CASSSDRTGKGTDTQYF.